The present TCR beta chain was sequenced within a study of vaccination effects on CD4 cells after COVID-19 (dated by TCRdb to 2021 to 2024). About the investigation overall: Each participant received two doses of an mRNA SARS-CoV-2 vaccine, either BNT162b2 or mRNA-1273. SARS-CoV-2 spike-specific CD4+ TCR repertoires from before and after mRNA vaccination were compared in COVID-19 convalescent patients and in infection-naive vaccine recipients. Altogether, around 9 COVID-19 convalescent patients and a few SARS-CoV-2-naive healthy vaccine recipients made up the full study. Cultures from other donors in the study were sequenced using the Oncomine TCR Beta short-read assay on an Illumina iSeq 100. Overall study results and their limits: In healthy vaccine recipients, vaccine-induced clones were almost all SARS-CoV-2 mono-reactive, with only 1 of 255 cross-reactive with common cold coronaviruses. Clones induced by infection and clones induced by vaccination both contracted markedly at late timepoints after vaccination, which fits with T cell responses waning over time. Only a small number of convalescent patients were included, and no early post-infection timepoints were available, which limited the study.

Library method: the immunoSEQ multiplex PCR assay. DNA from the cultured, isolated CD4+ T cells was subjected to TCR beta CDR3 sequencing. In the authors' own workflow: Non-productive TCR sequences were removed, reads were trimmed to the CDR3 region, and CDR3s of at least 7 amino acids were retained. Antigen-specific clonotypes were identified using the MANAFEST web app by comparison of expansion in peptide wells against reference cultures. To be called positive, a clone needed expansion at FDR<0.05 compared with the reference and with all other wells, an odds ratio greater than 5, and a frequency greater than 0.1% in two replicate wells. A clonotype was defined as cross-reactive if the clonotype was significantly expanded both in SARS-CoV-2 spike wells and in at least one common cold coronavirus spike condition. CDR3 similarity was assessed by Levenshtein distance using the stringdist R package, and unrooted trees were constructed with ape in R 3.6.1. TCRdb re-hosts the immuneACCESS table, in-frame sequences only. Its copies lack some clones; in the studies checked, an unresolved V gene accounts for under half of them, and the cause for the rest is not known. That table supplies the V and J calls and clone size; D and trimming were determined from the DNA. Recorded for this sample are some 31,000 clones; roughly 73% of them occurred a single time. The leading ten clones occupy more than 25% of the sample.

There are 15 amino acids in the CDR3, from cysteine to phenylalanine inclusive. The CDR3 DNA has 45 bases and is translated from base 1. Trimming takes 5 bases from V and 2 bases from J, and the germline ends sit 12 bases apart. From a lookup of the germline V gene (reference sequence), CDR1 and CDR2 are SEHNR and FQNEAQ. To identify antigen-specific CD4+ T cell clonotypes by their expansion, the ViraFEST assay first stimulated PBMC with viral peptide pools and then applied TCR sequencing. After more than nine days of culture, CD4+ T cells were isolated with the EasySep CD4+ T cell isolation kit. Negative nucleocapsid antibody results before and after vaccination confirmed that the healthy vaccine recipients had no prior SARS-CoV-2 infection. Some 2 million PBMC per well were cultured with around 10 ug/ml peptides in IMDM containing around 4.6% human AB serum, about 9 IU/ml IL-2 and gentamicin. On days 3 and 7, half of the culture medium was replaced with fresh IL-2-containing medium. Unless otherwise noted, each peptide stimulation condition was cultured in triplicate wells. PBMC were separated from whole blood using Ficoll-Paque Plus gradient centrifugation and were then either cryopreserved at -140C or used fresh. The overlapping peptide pools covered the spike proteins of SARS-CoV-2 as well as those of the common cold coronaviruses HCoV-NL63, HCoV-OC43 and HCoV-229E. Genomic DNA was extracted from cultured CD4+ T cells with the QIAamp micro DNA kit.

Note on this clone: No antigen is known for it. No base quality information exists; no much larger clone differs at one position.

This receptor chain uses TRBV7-9 and TRBJ1-4; the D gene remains uncertain. This TCR was sampled from a human donor who received a COVID-19 vaccine. This specimen was CD4+ T cells from PBMCs cultured with HCoV-OC43 spike peptides, taken before COVID-19 vaccination. What this sample's cell subset or site label stands for: HCoV-OC43 spike overlapping peptide pool stimulation. The CDR3 region: CASSPSLGTNEKLFF. The sequence in DNA is TGTGCCAGCAGCCCTTCCCTGGGCACTAATGAAAAACTGTTTTTT.